This T cell receptor (beta chain) was observed in a study of human T cells and chemical hapten exposure. Each CDR3 protein gets one entry after TCRdb re-called the RACE reads with MiXCR. The sample shows just over 350,000 distinct CDR3 sequences, nearly 6.5% of them seen only once. Time point described: patch test 2, 6 weeks after DPC sensitization. Treatment given: therapeutic diphenylcyclopropenone sensitization with weekly scalp DPC. The sequence was collected from a woman under 30 with alopecia areata. Some clones in this sample may be carry-over from other donors' samples. This material consisted of whole blood, taken in connection with sensitization to the hapten diphenylcyclopropenone (DPC).

This CDR3 reads CASRGDSSNEKLFF. CDR3 nucleotides: TGTGCCAGCAGAGGGGACAGTTCCAATGAAAAACTGTTTTTT. This chain connects TRBV7-8 to TRBJ1-4; 7 nucleotides match TRBD1. The length of the CDR3 is 14 residues. Germline V gene sequence: CDR1 SGHVS, CDR2 FQNEAQ. Losses at the gene ends were 6 bases for V and 5 bases for J; bases not matched to a gene: 6. Full variable domain (rest looked up from reference TRBV7-8 and TRBJ1-4): GAGVSQSPRYKVAKRGQDVALRCDPISGHVSLFWYQQALGQGPEFLTYFQNEAQLDKSGLPSDRFFAERPEGSVSTLKIQRTQQEDSAVYLCASRGDSSNEKLFFGSGTQLSVL.